The TCR beta chain under discussion was sequenced for a study of beta chain features in type 1 diabetes (dated 2018 in TCRdb). General notes on the study: Mean age, gender distribution, total cell number and subset yield did not differ between patients and healthy donors. A total of roughly 100 million sorted cells were examined across all samples, and a strong correlation was observed between cell number per subset and RNA yield. In the study, recently diagnosed type 1 diabetes patients and matched healthy donors were compared on the TCRB repertoires of their sorted circulating CD4+ T cell subsets. Regulatory and stem cell-like memory subsets were isolated from only 8 patients and roughly 8 healthy donors, whereas naive and central memory subsets came from all 30 or so donors. What the authors observed across the whole study: Shorter templates might have been favored by PCR, but patient and control samples were amplified and corrected together, so both groups would have been affected equally by any skew. Sequencing cDNA rather than genomic DNA could over-represent highly expressing activated cells, although activation and CD3 levels did not differ between groups. Because the HLA sub-analyses included only small numbers of individuals, any influence of HLA type on TCRB rearrangement was left unresolved. A moderate but significant shortening of TCRB CDR3 length was observed in type 1 diabetes patients in all four CD4+ subsets. Fewer insertions and more nucleotide deletions at VDJ recombination sites were observed in patients with type 1 diabetes, implying thymic rearrangement abnormalities. Naive, central memory and regulatory TCRB repertoires appeared more similar among patients than among healthy donors.

The High Capacity cDNA Reverse Transcription Kit was used to reverse transcribe all of the isolated RNA, meaning that expressed TCRB transcripts were what got sequenced. Deep immunoSEQ sequencing was performed on naive, central memory and regulatory T cell samples, with an average of around 3.5 million total reads per sample. Sorted cells were lysed in RLT buffer and RNA was extracted with DNase-treated RNeasy Micro or Mini kits, depending on cell number. Each cell subset was processed on its own to prevent cross-contamination, while patient and healthy donor samples were processed together. Using the immunoSEQ multiplex PCR, TCRB sequences were amplified from cDNA into 87-bp fragments spanning the CDR3 region. Amplicons were sequenced on the Illumina HiSeq platform. As for the original processing: Synthetic template baselines were used to correct PCR bias computationally, reads within Hamming distance 2 were collapsed together, and singletons that could not be merged were discarded. Reads were aligned against IMGT so that V, D and J genes, CDR3 length and insertions or deletions at six rearrangement sites could be assigned. Within each subset, clonotype counts were normalized to sorted cell number, after which true diversity and Gini coefficients were computed with the tcR R package. The overlap coefficient, calculated on TCRB nucleotide sequences, was used to quantify repertoire sharing. Out-of-frame TCRB sequences from naive cells were analyzed as a proxy for the pre-selection repertoire. The immuneACCESS repertoire file appears here via TCRdb, limited to in-frame rearrangements. These files lack a portion of the clones; in checked studies, under half of the deficit traces to unresolved V genes, and the cause of the others is not known. The DNA gave D and trimming, while V, J and clone size come from that table. This sample is represented by fewer than 450,000 clones; about 13% of them were singletons. Of the sample, about 0.016% falls within the top ten clones.

For CDR1 and CDR2, the germline V gene lists SNHLY and FYNNEI. V and J are trimmed by 7 bases and 5 bases, and the gene matches miss 7 bases of the junction. The CDR3 holds 13 amino acids from the cysteine to the phenylalanine. The sequence is cut down to CDR3 DNA, 39 bases in frame from base 1. A single peripheral blood draw of roughly 0.11 L on average was collected from each donor into heparinised tubes. A BD FACSAria II was used to sort naive, central memory, regulatory and stem cell-like memory CD4+ T cells with a panel that included CD45RO, CCR7, CD25, CD127, CD95 and CD27. A purity above 95% was achieved for all sorted populations. Right away, PBMCs were isolated by Lymphoprep density gradient centrifugation and were stained directly, with no culture step. Samples were stained and sorted in pairs, with one healthy donor and one patient per experiment, so that batch effects were minimized. About this clone itself: Its antigen is currently not known. Base qualities are not provided; no much larger clone lies one nucleotide away.

The chain joins TRBV2 to TRBJ2-5; TRBD1 lines up with 7 middle nucleotides. Sequencing used naive CD4+ T cells from blood. The cell subset or site label of this sample denotes: true naive CD4+ T cells. The receptor was isolated from a woman in her late teens or twenties with type 1 diabetes. The nucleotide sequence reads as follows: TGTGCCAGCAACCGAGGGGGCAGGGAGACCCAGTACTTC. It codes for CASNRGGRETQYF.